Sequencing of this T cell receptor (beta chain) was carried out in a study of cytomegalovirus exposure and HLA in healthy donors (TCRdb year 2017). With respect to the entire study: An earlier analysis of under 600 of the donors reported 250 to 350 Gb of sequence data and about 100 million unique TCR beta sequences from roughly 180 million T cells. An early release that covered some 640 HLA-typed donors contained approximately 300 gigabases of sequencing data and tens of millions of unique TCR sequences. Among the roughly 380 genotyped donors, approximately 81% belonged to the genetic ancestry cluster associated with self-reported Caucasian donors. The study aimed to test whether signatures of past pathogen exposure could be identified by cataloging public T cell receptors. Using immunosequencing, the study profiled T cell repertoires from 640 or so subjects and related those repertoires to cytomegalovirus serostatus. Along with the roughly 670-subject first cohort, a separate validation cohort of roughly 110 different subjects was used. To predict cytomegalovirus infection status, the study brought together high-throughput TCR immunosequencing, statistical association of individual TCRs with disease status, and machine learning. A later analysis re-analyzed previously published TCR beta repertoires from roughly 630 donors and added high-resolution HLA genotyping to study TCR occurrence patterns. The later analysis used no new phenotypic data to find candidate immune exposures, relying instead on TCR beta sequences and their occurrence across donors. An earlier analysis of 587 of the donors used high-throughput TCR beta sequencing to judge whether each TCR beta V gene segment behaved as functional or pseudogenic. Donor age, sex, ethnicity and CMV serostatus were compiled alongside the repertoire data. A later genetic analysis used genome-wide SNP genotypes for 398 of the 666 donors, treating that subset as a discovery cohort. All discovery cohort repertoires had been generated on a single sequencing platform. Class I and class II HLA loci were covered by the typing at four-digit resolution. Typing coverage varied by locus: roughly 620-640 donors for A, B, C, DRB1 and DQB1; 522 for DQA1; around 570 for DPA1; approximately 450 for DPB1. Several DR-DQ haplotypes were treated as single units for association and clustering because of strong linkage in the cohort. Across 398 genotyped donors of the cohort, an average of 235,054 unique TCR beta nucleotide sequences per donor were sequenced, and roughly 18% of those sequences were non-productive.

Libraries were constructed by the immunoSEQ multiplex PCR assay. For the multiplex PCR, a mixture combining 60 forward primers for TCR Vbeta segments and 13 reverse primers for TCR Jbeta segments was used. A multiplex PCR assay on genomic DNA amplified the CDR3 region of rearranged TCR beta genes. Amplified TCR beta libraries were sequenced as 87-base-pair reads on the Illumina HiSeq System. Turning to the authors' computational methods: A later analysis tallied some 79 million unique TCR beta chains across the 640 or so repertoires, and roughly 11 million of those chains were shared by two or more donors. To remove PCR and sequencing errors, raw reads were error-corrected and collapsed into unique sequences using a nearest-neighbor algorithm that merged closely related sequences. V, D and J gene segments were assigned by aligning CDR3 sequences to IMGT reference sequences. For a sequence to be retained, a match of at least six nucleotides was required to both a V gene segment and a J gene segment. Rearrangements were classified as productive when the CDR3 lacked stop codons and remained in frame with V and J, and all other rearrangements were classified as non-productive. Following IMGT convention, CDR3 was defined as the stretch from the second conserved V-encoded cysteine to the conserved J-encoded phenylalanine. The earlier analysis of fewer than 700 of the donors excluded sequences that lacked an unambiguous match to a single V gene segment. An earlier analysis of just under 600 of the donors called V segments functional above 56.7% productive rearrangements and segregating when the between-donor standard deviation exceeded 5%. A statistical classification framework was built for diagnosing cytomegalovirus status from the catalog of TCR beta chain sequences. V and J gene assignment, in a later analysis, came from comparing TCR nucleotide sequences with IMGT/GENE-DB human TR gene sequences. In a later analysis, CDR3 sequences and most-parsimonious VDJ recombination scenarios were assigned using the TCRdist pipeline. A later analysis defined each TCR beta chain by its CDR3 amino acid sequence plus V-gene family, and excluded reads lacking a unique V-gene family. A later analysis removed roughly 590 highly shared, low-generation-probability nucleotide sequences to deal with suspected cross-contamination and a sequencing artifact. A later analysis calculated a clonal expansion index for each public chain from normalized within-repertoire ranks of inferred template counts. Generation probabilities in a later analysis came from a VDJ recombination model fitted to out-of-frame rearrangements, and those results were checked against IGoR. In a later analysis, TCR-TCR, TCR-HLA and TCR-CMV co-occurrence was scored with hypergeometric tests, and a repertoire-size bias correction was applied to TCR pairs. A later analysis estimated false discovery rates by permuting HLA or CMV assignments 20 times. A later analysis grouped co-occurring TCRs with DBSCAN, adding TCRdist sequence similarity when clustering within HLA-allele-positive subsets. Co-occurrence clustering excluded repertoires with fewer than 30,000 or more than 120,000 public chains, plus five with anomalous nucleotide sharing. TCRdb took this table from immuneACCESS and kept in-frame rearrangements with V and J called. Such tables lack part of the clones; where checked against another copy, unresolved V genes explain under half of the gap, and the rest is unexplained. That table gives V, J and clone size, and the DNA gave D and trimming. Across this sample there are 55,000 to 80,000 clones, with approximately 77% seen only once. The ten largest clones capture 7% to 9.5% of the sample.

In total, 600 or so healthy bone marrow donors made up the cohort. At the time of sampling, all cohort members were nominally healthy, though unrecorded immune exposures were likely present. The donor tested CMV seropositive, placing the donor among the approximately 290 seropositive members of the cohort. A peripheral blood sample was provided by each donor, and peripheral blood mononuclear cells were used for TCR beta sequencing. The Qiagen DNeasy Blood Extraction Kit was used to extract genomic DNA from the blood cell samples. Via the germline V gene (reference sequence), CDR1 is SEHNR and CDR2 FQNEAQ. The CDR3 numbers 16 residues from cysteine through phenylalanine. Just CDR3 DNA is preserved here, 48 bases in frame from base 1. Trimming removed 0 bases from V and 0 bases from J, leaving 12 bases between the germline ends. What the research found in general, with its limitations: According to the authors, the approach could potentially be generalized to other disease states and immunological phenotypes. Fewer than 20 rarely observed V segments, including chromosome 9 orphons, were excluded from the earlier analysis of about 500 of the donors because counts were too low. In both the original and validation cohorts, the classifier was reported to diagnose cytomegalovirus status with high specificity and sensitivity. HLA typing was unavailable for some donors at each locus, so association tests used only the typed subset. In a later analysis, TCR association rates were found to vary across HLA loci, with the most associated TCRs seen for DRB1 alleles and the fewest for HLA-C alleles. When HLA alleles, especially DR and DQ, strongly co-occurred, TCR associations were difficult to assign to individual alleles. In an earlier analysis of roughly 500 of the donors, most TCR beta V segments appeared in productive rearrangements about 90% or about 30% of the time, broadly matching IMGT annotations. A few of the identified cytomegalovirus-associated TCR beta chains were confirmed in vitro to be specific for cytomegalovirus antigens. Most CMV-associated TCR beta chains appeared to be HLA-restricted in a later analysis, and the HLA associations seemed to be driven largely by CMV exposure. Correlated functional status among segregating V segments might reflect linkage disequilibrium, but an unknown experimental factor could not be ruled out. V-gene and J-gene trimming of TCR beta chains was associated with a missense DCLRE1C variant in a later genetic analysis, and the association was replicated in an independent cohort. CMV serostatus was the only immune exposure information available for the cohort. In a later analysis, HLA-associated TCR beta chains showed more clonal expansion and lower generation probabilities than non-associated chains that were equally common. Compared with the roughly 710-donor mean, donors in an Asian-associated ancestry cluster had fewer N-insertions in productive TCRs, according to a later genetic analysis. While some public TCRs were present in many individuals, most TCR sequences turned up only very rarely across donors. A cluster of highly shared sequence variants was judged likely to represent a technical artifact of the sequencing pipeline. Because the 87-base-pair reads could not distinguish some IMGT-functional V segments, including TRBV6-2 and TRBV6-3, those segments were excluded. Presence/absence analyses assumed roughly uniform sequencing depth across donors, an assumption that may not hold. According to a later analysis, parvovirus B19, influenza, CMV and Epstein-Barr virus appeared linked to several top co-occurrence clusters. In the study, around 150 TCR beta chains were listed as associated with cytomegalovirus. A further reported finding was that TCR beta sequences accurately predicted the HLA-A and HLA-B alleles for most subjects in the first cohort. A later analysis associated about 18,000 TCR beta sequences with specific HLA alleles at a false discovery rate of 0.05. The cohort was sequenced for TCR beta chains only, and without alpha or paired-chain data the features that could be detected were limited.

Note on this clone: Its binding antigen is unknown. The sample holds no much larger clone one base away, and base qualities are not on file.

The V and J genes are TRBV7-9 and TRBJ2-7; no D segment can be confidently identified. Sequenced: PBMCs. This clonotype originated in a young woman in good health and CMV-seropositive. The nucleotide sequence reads TGTGCCAGCAGCTTAGCGCTAGGAGACCCCTCCTACGAGCAGTACTTC. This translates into CASSLALGDPSYEQYF. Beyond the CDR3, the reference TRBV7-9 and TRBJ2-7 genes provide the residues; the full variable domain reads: DTGVSQNPRHKITKRGQNVTFRCDPISEHNRLYWYRQTLGQGPEFLTYFQNEAQLEKSRLLSDRFSAERPKGSFSTLEIQRTEQGDSAMYLCASSLALGDPSYEQYFGPGTRLTVT.